The T cell receptor (beta chain) described here comes from a study of T cell changes during pregnancy in multiple sclerosis. J was trimmed by 6 bases and V by 7 bases; bases with no gene match: 9. Per germline, CDR1 GTSNPN and CDR2 SVGIG (reference sequence). The CDR3 is 13 residues long. Measured with immunoSEQ multiplex PCR; TCRdb has only the in-frame clones, and not every one. This table has tens of thousands of clones, roughly 88% appearing once. The source was peripheral blood, collected in the third trimester of pregnancy. The clonotype originates from a female donor with multiple sclerosis, enrolled in a pregnancy study. The chain uses TRBV30 and TRBJ1-2; 9 nucleotides align to TRBD1. In DNA, the CDR3 is TGTGCCTCCTACAGGGGGCGAATAGATGGCTACACCTTC. This codes for CASYRGRIDGYTF.